The clone carrying this T cell receptor (beta chain) occurred a few times. Antigen specificity is unknown. TCRdb redid the calling of the reads with MiXCR, one entry per CDR3 protein. The data show roughly 760,000 distinct CDR3 sequences, roughly a third seen once. This specimen belongs to a study of T cell repertoires in cytomegalovirus infection. The study's findings and limits: Dominating the ex vivo response were HLA-C-restricted CMV-specific TCR beta clonotypes.

This CDR3 contains 14 residues. CDR1 is LNHDA, CDR2 SQIVND, per germline (reference sequence). The trim removed 1 base at V and 6 bases at J, leaving 4 bases unmatched. The chain has TRBV19 and TRBJ2-7, with TRBD1 identical over 9 bases. Source material: PBMCs. The source is a human donor in good health (CMV status not recorded). Some clones in this sample may be carry-over from other donors' samples. CDR3 residues: CASSIGTTGGEQYF. The CDR3 coding sequence is TGTGCCAGTAGTATAGGCACGACAGGGGGCGAGCAGTACTTC.